This T cell receptor beta chain was identified in a study of cytomegalovirus exposure and HLA in healthy donors. The V gene's germline CDR1 is SNHLY and CDR2 FYNNEI. V lost 7 bases, J lost 0 bases, and 5 bases stayed unmatched. CDR3 length equals 16 residues. Turning to this clone: Its antigen is not known.

Findings and limits, study-wide: Among TCR beta chains, those listed as cytomegalovirus-associated numbered about 150.

PCR primers comprised 60 Vbeta and 13 Jbeta primers. Repertoires were generated with immunoSEQ multiplex PCR, while TCRdb's copy carries only in-frame clones and drops some. The sample lists over 60,000 clones, about 69% seen once, with 5% to 7% in the top ten. The specimen sequenced was PBMCs. This sequence originates from a woman aged 25-40 years in good health and CMV-seronegative. The chain combines TRBV2 with TRBJ1-4; the match to TRBD1 covers 10 bases. In nucleotides, the CDR3 is TGTGCCAGCATTAGAGGACAGGGGGCAACTAATGAAAAACTGTTTTTT. Its protein product is CASIRGQGATNEKLFF.